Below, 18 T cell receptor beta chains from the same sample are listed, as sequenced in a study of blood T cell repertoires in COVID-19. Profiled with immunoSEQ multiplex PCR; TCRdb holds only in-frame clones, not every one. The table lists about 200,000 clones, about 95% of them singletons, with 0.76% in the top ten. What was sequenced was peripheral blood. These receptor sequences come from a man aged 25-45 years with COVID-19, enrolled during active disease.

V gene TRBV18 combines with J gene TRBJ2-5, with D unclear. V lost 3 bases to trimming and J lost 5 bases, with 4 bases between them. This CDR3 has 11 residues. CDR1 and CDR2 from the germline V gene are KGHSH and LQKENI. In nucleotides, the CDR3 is TGTGCCAGCTCACCGAGGGAGACCCAGTACTTC. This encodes CASSPRETQYF.

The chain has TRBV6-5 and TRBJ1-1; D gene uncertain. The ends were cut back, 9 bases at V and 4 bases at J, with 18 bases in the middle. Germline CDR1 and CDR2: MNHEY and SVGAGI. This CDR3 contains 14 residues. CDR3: CASSRGKVGTEAFF. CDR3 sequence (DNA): TGTGCCAGTTCCCGAGGGAAGGTCGGCACTGAAGCTTTCTTT.

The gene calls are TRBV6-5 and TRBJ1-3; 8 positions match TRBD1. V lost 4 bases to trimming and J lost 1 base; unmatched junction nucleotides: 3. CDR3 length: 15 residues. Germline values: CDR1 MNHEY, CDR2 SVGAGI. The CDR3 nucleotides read TGTGCCAGCAGTTGGCAGGGGGCATCTGGAAACACCATATATTTT. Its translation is CASSWQGASGNTIYF.

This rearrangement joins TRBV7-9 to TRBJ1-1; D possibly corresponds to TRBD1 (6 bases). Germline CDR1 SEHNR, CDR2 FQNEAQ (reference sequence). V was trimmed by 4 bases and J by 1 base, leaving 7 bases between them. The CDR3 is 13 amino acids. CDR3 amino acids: CASSWGQNTEAFF. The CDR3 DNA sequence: TGTGCCAGCAGCTGGGGACAGAACACTGAAGCTTTCTTT.

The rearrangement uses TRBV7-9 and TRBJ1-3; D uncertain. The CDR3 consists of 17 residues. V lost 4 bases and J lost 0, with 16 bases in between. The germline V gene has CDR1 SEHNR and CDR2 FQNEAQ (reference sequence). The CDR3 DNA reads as TGTGCCAGCAGCTCCTATTCCGACAAACCCTCTGGAAACACCATATATTTT. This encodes CASSSYSDKPSGNTIYF. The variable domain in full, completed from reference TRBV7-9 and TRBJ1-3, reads DTGVSQNPRHKITKRGQNVTFRCDPISEHNRLYWYRQTLGQGPEFLTYFQNEAQLEKSRLLSDRFSAERPKGSFSTLEIQRTEQGDSAMYLCASSSYSDKPSGNTIYFGEGSWLTVV.

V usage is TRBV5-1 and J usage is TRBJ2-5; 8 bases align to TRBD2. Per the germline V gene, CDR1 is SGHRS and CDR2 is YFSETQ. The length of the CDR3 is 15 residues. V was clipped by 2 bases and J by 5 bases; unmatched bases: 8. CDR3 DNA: TGCGCCAGCAGCTTAAGTCGGGGGGGCCAGGAGACCCAGTACTTC. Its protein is CASSLSRGGQETQYF.

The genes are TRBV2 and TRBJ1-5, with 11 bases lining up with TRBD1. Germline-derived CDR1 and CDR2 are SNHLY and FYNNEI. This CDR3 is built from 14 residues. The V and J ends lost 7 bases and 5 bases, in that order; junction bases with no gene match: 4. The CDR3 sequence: CASNRDRGDQPQHF. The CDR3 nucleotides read TGTGCCAGCAATAGGGACAGGGGGGATCAGCCCCAGCATTTT. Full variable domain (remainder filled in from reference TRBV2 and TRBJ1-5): EPEVTQTPSHQVTQMGQEVILRCVPISNHLYFYWYRQILGQKVEFLVSFYNNEISEKSEIFDDQFSVERPDGSNFTLKIRSTKLEDSAMYFCASNRDRGDQPQHFGDGTRLSIL.

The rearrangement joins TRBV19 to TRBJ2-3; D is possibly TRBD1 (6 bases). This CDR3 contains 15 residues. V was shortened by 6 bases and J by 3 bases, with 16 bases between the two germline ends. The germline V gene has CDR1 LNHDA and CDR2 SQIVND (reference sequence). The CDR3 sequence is CASSQGQGSTDTQYF. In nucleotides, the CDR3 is TGTGCCAGTAGCCAGGGGCAGGGAAGTACAGATACGCAGTATTTT.

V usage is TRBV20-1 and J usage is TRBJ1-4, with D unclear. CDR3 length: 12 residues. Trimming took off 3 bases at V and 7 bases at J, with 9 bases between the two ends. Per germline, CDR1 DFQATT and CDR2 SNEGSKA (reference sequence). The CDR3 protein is CSASRDSEKLFF. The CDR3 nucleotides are TGCAGTGCTAGTCGCGATAGTGAAAAACTGTTTTTT.

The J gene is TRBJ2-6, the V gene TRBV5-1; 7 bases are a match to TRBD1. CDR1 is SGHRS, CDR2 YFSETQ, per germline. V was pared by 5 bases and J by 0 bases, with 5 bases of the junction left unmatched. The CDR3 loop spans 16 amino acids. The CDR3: CASRKGDSSGANVLTF. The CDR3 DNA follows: TGCGCCAGCAGGAAAGGGGACAGCTCTGGGGCCAACGTCCTGACTTTC.

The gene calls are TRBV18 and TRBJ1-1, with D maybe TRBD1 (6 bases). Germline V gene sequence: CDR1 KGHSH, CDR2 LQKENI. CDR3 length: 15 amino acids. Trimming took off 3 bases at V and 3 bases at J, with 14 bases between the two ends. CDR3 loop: CASSPGRAGDTEAFF. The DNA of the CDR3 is TGTGCCAGCTCACCGGGCAGGGCAGGGGACACTGAAGCTTTCTTT.

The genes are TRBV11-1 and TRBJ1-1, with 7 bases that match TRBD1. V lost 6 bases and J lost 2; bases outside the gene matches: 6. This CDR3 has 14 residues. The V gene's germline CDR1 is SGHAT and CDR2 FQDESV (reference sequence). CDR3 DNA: TGTGCCAGCAGGTGGACAGGTGGAAACACTGAAGCTTTCTTT. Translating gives CASRWTGGNTEAFF.

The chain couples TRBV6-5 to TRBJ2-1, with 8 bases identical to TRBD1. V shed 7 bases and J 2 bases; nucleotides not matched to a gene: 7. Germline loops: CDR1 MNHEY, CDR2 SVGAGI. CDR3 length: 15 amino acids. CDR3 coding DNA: TGTGCCAGCACCCGACAGGGGCATACCTACAATGAGCAGTTCTTC. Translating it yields CASTRQGHTYNEQFF.

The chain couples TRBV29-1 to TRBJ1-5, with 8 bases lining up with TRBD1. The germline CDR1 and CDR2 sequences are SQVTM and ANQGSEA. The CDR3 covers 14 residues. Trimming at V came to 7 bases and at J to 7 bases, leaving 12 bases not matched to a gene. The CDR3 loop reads CSAAAGGEGQPQHF. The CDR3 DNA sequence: TGCAGCGCCGCAGCAGGGGGCGAGGGACAGCCCCAGCATTTT. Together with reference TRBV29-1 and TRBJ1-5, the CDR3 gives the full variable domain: SAVISQKPSRDICQRGTSLTIQCQVDSQVTMMFWYRQQPGQSLTLIATANQGSEATYESGFVIDKFPISRPNLTFSTLTVSNMSPEDSSIYLCSAAAGGEGQPQHFGDGTRLSIL.

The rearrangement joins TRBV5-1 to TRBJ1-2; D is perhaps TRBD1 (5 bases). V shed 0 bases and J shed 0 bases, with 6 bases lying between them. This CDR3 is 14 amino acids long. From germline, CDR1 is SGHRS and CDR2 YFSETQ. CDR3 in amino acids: CASSLEGTNYGYTF. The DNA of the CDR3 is TGCGCCAGCAGCTTGGAGGGGACTAACTATGGCTACACCTTC.

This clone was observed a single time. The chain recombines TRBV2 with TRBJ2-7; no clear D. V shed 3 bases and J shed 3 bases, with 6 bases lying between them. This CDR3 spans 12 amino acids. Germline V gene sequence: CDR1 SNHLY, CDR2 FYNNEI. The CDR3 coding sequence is TGTGCCAGCAGTGACCTCGGCTACGAGCAGTACTTC. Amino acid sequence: CASSDLGYEQYF.

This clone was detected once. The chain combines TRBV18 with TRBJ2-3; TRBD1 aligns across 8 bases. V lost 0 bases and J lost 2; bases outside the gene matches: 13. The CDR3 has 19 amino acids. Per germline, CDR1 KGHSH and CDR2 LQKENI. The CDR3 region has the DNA TGTGCCAGCTCACCACCTCGGACAGGGCTTATCCCAAACACAGATACGCAGTATTTT. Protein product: CASSPPRTGLIPNTDTQYF. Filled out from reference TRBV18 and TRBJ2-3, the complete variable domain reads NAGVMQNPRHLVRRRGQEARLRCSPMKGHSHVYWYRQLPEEGLKFMVYLQKENIIDESGMPKERFSAEFPKEGPSILRIQQVVRGDSAAYFCASSPPRTGLIPNTDTQYFGPGTRLTVL.

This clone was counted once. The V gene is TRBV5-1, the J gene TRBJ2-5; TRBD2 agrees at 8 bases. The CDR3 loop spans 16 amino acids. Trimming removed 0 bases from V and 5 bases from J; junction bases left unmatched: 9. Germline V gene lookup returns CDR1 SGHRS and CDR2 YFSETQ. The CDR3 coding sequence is TGCGCCAGCAGCTTGGTGGGGCAGCGGGGGTTGGAGACCCAGTACTTC. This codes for CASSLVGQRGLETQYF. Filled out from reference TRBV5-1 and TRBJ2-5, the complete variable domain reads KAGVTQTPRYLIKTRGQQVTLSCSPISGHRSVSWYQQTPGQGLQFLFEYFSETQRNKGNFPGRFSGRQFSNSRSEMNVSTLELGDSALYLCASSLVGQRGLETQYFGPGTRLLVL.